The rows below give T cell receptor beta chains drawn from one sample of a study of T-cell memory formation after mild COVID-19. TCRdb re-called the 5' RACE reads with MiXCR, one entry per CDR3 protein. The table lists a few hundred thousand distinct CDR3 sequences, approximately 22% of them singletons. The specimen was PBMCs or a T cell subset sorted from them (not recorded which). The receptors originated from a man between 18 and 29 years old who had mild COVID-19 (a few samples of this study predate the infection). Cell type and time point are not known. Both conserved end residues are part of each CDR3. Fields, in order: J gene, D gene, clone size, CDR3 length, V gene, CDR3 protein, CDR3 DNA. D genes are given only for firm matches. The size entry is marked missing in some rows and otherwise reads once, few, many or a size class.

TRBJ2-2,-,-,15,TRBV28,CASSRTLANTGELFF,TGTGCCAGCAGCCGGACACTCGCGAACACCGGGGAGCTGTTTTTT
TRBJ2-5,-,-,14,TRBV7-8,CASSPLRYQETQYF,TGTGCCAGCAGTCCTCTACGGTACCAAGAGACCCAGTACTTC
TRBJ2-5,TRBD1,few,14,TRBV4-2,CASSPGQTQETQYF,TGTGCCAGCAGCCCGGGACAGACACAAGAGACCCAGTACTTC
TRBJ1-1,TRBD1,once,14,TRBV6-2/TRBV6-3,CASRYRGTNTEAFF,TGTGCCAGCCGCTACAGGGGTACGAACACTGAAGCTTTCTTT
TRBJ1-3,-,-,14,TRBV12-3/TRBV12-4,CASTYPGVGNTIYF,TGTGCCAGCACATATCCGGGGGTTGGAAACACCATATATTTT
TRBJ2-1,TRBD2,many,15,TRBV11-3,CASSLTSGAYNEQFF,TGTGCCAGCAGCTTAACTAGCGGGGCCTACAATGAGCAGTTCTTC
TRBJ2-5,TRBD1,few,14,TRBV29-1,CSVHSRTGKETQYF,TGCAGCGTCCATTCCCGGACAGGGAAGGAGACCCAGTACTTC
TRBJ2-1,-,-,14,TRBV7-2,CASSLVVVFDEQFF,TGTGCCAGCAGCTTAGTAGTAGTATTCGATGAGCAGTTCTTC
TRBJ1-2,-,-,12,TRBV6-4,CASSDMNYGYTF,TGTGCCAGCAGTGACATGAACTATGGCTACACCTTC
TRBJ2-3,TRBD2,-,17,TRBV7-2,CASSLGGSGVPPDTQYF,TGTGCCAGCAGCTTAGGAGGTAGCGGGGTCCCCCCAGATACGCAGTATTTT
TRBJ2-3,-,-,14,TRBV15,CATSRDQGTDTQYF,TGTGCCACCAGCAGAGATCAGGGGACAGATACGCAGTATTTT